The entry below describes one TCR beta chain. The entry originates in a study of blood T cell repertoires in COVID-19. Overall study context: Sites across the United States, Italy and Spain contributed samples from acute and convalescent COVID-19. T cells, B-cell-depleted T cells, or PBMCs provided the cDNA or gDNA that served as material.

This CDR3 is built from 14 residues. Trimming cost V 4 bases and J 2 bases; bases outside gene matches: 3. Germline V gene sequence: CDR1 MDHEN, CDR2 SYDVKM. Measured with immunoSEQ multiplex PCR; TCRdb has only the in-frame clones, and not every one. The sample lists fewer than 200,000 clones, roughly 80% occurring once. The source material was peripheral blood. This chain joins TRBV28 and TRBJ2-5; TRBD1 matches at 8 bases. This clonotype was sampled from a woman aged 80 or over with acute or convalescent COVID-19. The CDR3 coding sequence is TGTGCCAGCAGTTCGGGACAGGTACAAGAGACCCAGTACTTC. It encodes CASSSGQVQETQYF.